A selection of T cell receptor beta chains follows, all from one sample in a study of cytomegalovirus exposure and HLA in healthy donors. Sequenced by immunoSEQ multiplex PCR; TCRdb stores in-frame clones only, minus some. Of 180,000 or so clones in the sample, 75% to 85% were seen once. The sequenced sample was PBMCs. These receptors were taken from a woman aged 18-29 years in good health and CMV-seropositive. Each CDR3 is given with its conserved first and last residue. D genes are given only for firm matches. Size tells how often a clone was seen (once, few, many) or the class of an expanded clone, and some rows leave it out.

j_call | cdr3_length | d_call | clone_size | v_call | cdr3_nt | cdr3_aa
TRBJ1-5 | 12 | - | - | TRBV19 | TGTGCCAGTCGATCAGGCAATCAGCCCCAGCATTTT | CASRSGNQPQHF
TRBJ2-7 | 15 | TRBD1 | - | TRBV2 | TGTGCCAGCAGCTACAGGGGCGTTATGGGTTACGAGCAGTACTTC | CASSYRGVMGYEQYF
TRBJ2-1 | 17 | TRBD2 | - | TRBV5-1 | TGCGCCAGCAGCTCGGGGCTGGTCGCGGGGGGGCTCGATGAGCAGTTCTTC | CASSSGLVAGGLDEQFF
TRBJ2-7 | 13 | TRBD2 | - | TRBV19 | TGTGCCAGCGGGCCTAGCGGGGGTGGGGAGCAGTACTTC | CASGPSGGGEQYF
TRBJ1-5 | 16 | - | once | TRBV4-3 | TGCGCCAGCAGCCAAGATTTGTACAGGGATGAGACGTCCCAGCATTTT | CASSQDLYRDETSQHF
TRBJ2-7 | 14 | TRBD2 | - | TRBV19 | TGTGCCAGTAAGGAAGGAGGGTATAGGAGCGGGATATACTTC | CASKEGGYRSGIYF
TRBJ1-1 | 15 | - | - | TRBV27 | TGTGCCAGCAGTTTATCCAACGGAGGGAACACTGAAGCTTTCTTT | CASSLSNGGNTEAFF
TRBJ1-2 | 14 | TRBD1 | - | TRBV2 | TGTGCCAGCAGTGAAAGGACAGGGAACTATGGCTACACCTTC | CASSERTGNYGYTF
TRBJ1-1 | 15 | TRBD1 | - | TRBV6-1 | TGTGCCAGTGACCCCACAGGGGTAGTTAACACTGAAGCTTTCTTT | CASDPTGVVNTEAFF
TRBJ1-4 | 14 | - | - | TRBV7-9 | TGTGCCAGCAGCTTAGTAGCCTCGGGGGAAAAACTGTTTTTT | CASSLVASGEKLFF
TRBJ2-2 | 14 | TRBD1 | - | TRBV29-1 | TGCAGCGTCCCAACAGGGGTGGGCACCGGGGAGCTGTTTTTT | CSVPTGVGTGELFF
TRBJ2-4 | 17 | - | - | TRBV4-1 | TGCGCCAGCAGCCAAGACGACTTAACAGGGTGGGGAAACATTCAGTACTTC | CASSQDDLTGWGNIQYF
TRBJ1-1 | 14 | - | - | TRBV10-3 | TGTGCCATCGGCAGGGCTTCTGGAAAGACTGAAGCTTTCTTT | CAIGRASGKTEAFF
TRBJ2-3 | 13 | TRBD2 | - | TRBV7-3 | TGTGCCAGCAGCGAAACTAGCGCGGATACGCAGTATTTT | CASSETSADTQYF
TRBJ1-2 | 13 | TRBD1 | few | TRBV30 | TGTGCCTGGACCGGGACAGGGGACGGGGGCTACACCTTC | CAWTGTGDGGYTF
TRBJ1-3 | 15 | - | once | TRBV5-6 | TGTGCCAGCAGCCGTGGGGCCTCCTCTGGAAACACCATATATTTT | CASSRGASSGNTIYF
TRBJ1-2 | 13 | - | once | TRBV29-1 | TGCAGCGTTTGGGAAGGGGGAGCAGGCGGCTACACCTTC | CSVWEGGAGGYTF
TRBJ2-5 | 14 | - | few | TRBV9 | TGTGCCAGCAGCGTAGTTATCGCGTGGGAGACCCAGTACTTC | CASSVVIAWETQYF
TRBJ2-2 | 14 | TRBD2 | - | TRBV30 | TGTGCCTGCCCGAGGCGGGGGACCACCGGGGAGCTGTTTTTT | CACPRRGTTGELFF
TRBJ2-7 | 11 | - | - | TRBV19 | TGTGCCAGTAGCGGGGGTTACGAGCAGTACTTC | CASSGGYEQYF
TRBJ2-5 | 14 | TRBD1 | - | TRBV14 | TGTGCCAGCAGCCAAGAGAGACAGGGCGAGACCCAGTACTTC | CASSQERQGETQYF
TRBJ1-1 | 13 | - | - | TRBV19 | TGTGCCAGTAGTCCCGGGACATTGGAAGGAGCTTTCTTT | CASSPGTLEGAFF
TRBJ2-2 | 18 | - | - | TRBV7-9 | TGTGCCAGCAGCCCTTTTCCGGGACACTCGTCGAACACCGGGGAGCTGTTTTTT | CASSPFPGHSSNTGELFF
TRBJ2-6 | 15 | - | - | TRBV27 | TGTGCCAGCAGTTTAGGTCCGGCTGGGGCCAACGTCCTGACTTTC | CASSLGPAGANVLTF
TRBJ2-1 | 15 | TRBD2 | - | TRBV6-6 | TGTGCCAGCAGAAATGGACTAGCGGGGTACAATGAGCAGTTCTTC | CASRNGLAGYNEQFF
TRBJ2-7 | 14 | TRBD1 | - | TRBV25-1 | TGTGCCAGCAGTTTCCAGACAGGGATCCACGAGCAGTACTTC | CASSFQTGIHEQYF
TRBJ1-4 | 16 | - | - | TRBV4-3 | TGCGCCAGCAGCCAAGTTTTTTCTGGAGCGGATGAAAAACTGTTTTTT | CASSQVFSGADEKLFF
TRBJ2-5 | 15 | - | - | TRBV6-5 | TGTGCCAGCAGTTACAACGGGGATGCGGGAGAGACCCAGTACTTC | CASSYNGDAGETQYF
TRBJ1-6 | 15 | TRBD1 | few | TRBV19 | TGTGCCAGTAGTGCCACAGGGGGCGTGAGTTCACCCCTCCACTTT | CASSATGGVSSPLHF
TRBJ1-2 | 13 | TRBD1 | - | TRBV7-2 | TGTGCCAGCAGCTCGACAGGGGGCTATGGCTACACCTTC | CASSSTGGYGYTF
TRBJ1-5 | 14 | - | once | TRBV2 | TGTGCCAGCAGTGAGGAGGGGACGATTCAGCCCCAGCATTTT | CASSEEGTIQPQHF
TRBJ1-5 | 12 | - | - | TRBV25-1 | TGTGCCAGCAGTGACGCGGGGGGCCGGCGGCATTTT | CASSDAGGRRHF
TRBJ2-2 | 17 | TRBD2 | - | TRBV27 | TGTGCCAGCAGTACGATTTTGGGACTAGGGGCCGCCGGGGAGCTGTTTTTT | CASSTILGLGAAGELFF
TRBJ1-1 | 13 | TRBD1 | - | TRBV9 | TGTGCCAGCAGGGGGACAGGAGGGACTGAAGCTTTCTTT | CASRGTGGTEAFF
TRBJ2-2 | 14 | - | - | TRBV18 | TGTGCCAGCTCACCACCGGGGGCCCCCGGGGAGCTGTTTTTT | CASSPPGAPGELFF
TRBJ2-5 | 16 | TRBD2 | - | TRBV19 | TGTGCCAGTAGTACTTTAGGAAGCGGGGGGCAAGAGACCCAGTACTTC | CASSTLGSGGQETQYF
TRBJ1-1 | 12 | TRBD1 | - | TRBV19 | TGTGCCAGTAGTATATACAGGGGAGAAGCTTTCTTT | CASSIYRGEAFF
TRBJ2-3 | 15 | TRBD1 | - | TRBV9 | TGTGCCAGCAGCCCCAGGACAGGACCCACAGATACGCAGTATTTT | CASSPRTGPTDTQYF
TRBJ2-2 | 11 | - | - | TRBV5-1 | TGCGCCAGCTCAGGGGACGGGGAGCTGTTTTTT | CASSGDGELFF
TRBJ2-7 | 14 | - | - | TRBV7-9 | TGTGCCAGCACGAACTCGACAGGAACCTACGAGCAGTACTTC | CASTNSTGTYEQYF
TRBJ2-1 | 17 | TRBD2 | - | TRBV5-1 | TGCGCCAGCAGCTTGAGGACTAGCGGGGGGGTTTACAATGAGCAGTTCTTC | CASSLRTSGGVYNEQFF
TRBJ2-7 | 14 | - | - | TRBV29-1 | TGCAGCGTTGCTAGGACAGACAAATCCTACGAGCAGTACTTC | CSVARTDKSYEQYF
TRBJ2-5 | 16 | TRBD2 | - | TRBV9 | TGTGCCAGCAGCGTAGGGGGCGGGGGGGGGTTGGAGACCCAGTACTTC | CASSVGGGGGLETQYF
TRBJ1-4 | 18 | - | - | TRBV9 | TGTGCCAGCAGCACTGGGGGGGCTCAACCCGTGGCTAATGAAAAACTGTTTTTT | CASSTGGAQPVANEKLFF
TRBJ1-2 | 15 | - | - | TRBV10-3 | TGTGCCATCAGTGAGTCCTTAGGGGCGAACTATGGCTACACCTTC | CAISESLGANYGYTF